A single sample gave rise to the 30 T cell receptor beta chains below, sequenced in a study of blood T cells in healthy people across ages. A second PCR, run for 7 to 11 cycles, used a sample-barcoded 5' primer plus a J-beta primer mix. MiXCR, applied by TCRdb to the 5' RACE reads, yields one record per CDR3 protein. The table includes 1.8 million or so distinct CDR3 sequences, 39% detected once. Sequenced input: blood. The receptor set was obtained from a human donor in good health.

This clonotype was counted a few times. The chain links TRBV5-1 to TRBJ1-2, with D maybe TRBD1 (5 bases). The CDR3 length is 14 residues. Germline V gives CDR1 SGHRS, CDR2 YFSETQ. Trimming took off 1 base at V and 4 bases at J, with 11 bases between the two ends. The CDR3 reads CASSLTGLIYGYTF. The CDR3 nucleotides are TGCGCCAGCAGCTTGACAGGACTGATCTATGGCTACACCTTC.

To note about this clonotype: A single base separates this from a much larger clone, so it may be a read error. V gene TRBV7-3 combines with J gene TRBJ2-1; 10 bases map to TRBD1. This CDR3 region has 15 residues. Germline lookup yields CDR1 SGHTA and CDR2 FQGTGA. The CDR3 region is CASSLRTGGVNERFF. CDR3 DNA: TGTGCCAGCAGCCTACGGACAGGGGGTGTAAATGAGCGGTTCTTC.

The chain couples TRBV6-2 or TRBV6-3 to TRBJ2-7, with D possibly TRBD1 on 5 matching bases. The CDR3 sequence is 16 residues long. Trimming stripped 1 base from V and 12 bases from J, with 25 bases between. Germline V CDR1 and CDR2: MNHEY, SVGEGT. CDR3 sequence (DNA): TGTGCCAGCAGTTACTTAGGATCTGGACACCCATCGACCCGGTACTTC. Protein: CASSYLGSGHPSTRYF.

The chain's CDR3 is CASSPRTGGRTQYF. The DNA for the CDR3 is TGTGCCAGCAGCCCCCGGACAGGGGGACGGACGCAGTATTTT. This chain joins TRBV7-2 and TRBJ2-3, with 10 bases aligning to TRBD1. The germline V gene encodes CDR1 SGHTA and CDR2 FQGNSA. The CDR3 is 14 residues long. Trimming took 5 bases from V and 9 from J; bases not matched to a gene: 8.

V and J are TRBV7-9 and TRBJ2-7; 8 bases are shared with TRBD2. The CDR3 runs 15 residues. Germline lookup yields CDR1 SEHNR and CDR2 FQNEAQ (reference sequence). With 6 bases clipped from V and 2 bases from J, the junction kept 9 bases outside the gene matches. CDR3 DNA sequence: TGTGCCAGCAGTCGTACTAGCGGCTTACCCTACGAGCAGTACTTC. Protein product: CASSRTSGLPYEQYF.

The chain has TRBV12-3 or TRBV12-4 and TRBJ1-2, with D maybe TRBD1 (6 bases). The CDR3 consists of 14 residues. V was cut by 4 bases and J by 4 bases, with 13 bases left in between. The CDR3 loop is CASSSTDRIYGYTF. The CDR3 bases are TGTGCCAGCAGTTCTACGGACAGAATCTATGGCTACACCTTC.

On this clonotype: This could be a read error, since a much larger clone is one nucleotide away. This rearrangement joins TRBV7-9 to TRBJ2-5, with TRBD1 identical over 8 bases. The length of the CDR3 is 14 residues. Trimming cost V 4 bases and J 7 bases; bases outside gene matches: 8. Germline V gene lookup returns CDR1 SEHNR and CDR2 FQNEAQ (reference sequence). CDR3 loop: CASSSAQGAPTQYF. The CDR3 DNA follows: TGTGCCAGCAGCTCGGCTCAGGGGGCGCCGACCCAGTACTTC. Looking up the rest from reference TRBV7-9 and TRBJ2-5 gives the full variable domain: DTGVSQNPRHKITKRGQNVTFRCDPISEHNRLYWYRQTLGQGPEFLTYFQNEAQLEKSRLLSDRFSAERPKGSFSTLEIQRTEQGDSAMYLCASSSAQGAPTQYFGPGTRLLVL.

The chain joins TRBV6-6 to TRBJ1-5; D may be TRBD1 (5 bases). The CDR3 extends over 15 amino acids. The V end was cut by 2 bases, the J end by 5 bases, with 13 bases between. Germline CDR1 reads MNHNY; CDR2 reads SVGAGI (reference sequence). CDR3 coding DNA: TGTGCCAGCAGTTACGGGGCCAGGACCGATCAGCCCCAGCATTTT. Its protein is CASSYGARTDQPQHF.

V gene TRBV12-3 or TRBV12-4 combines with J gene TRBJ2-3; the match to TRBD1 covers 7 bases. The CDR3 sequence is 16 residues long. Unmatched junction bases numbered 11, after V lost 6 bases and J lost 2 bases. The CDR3 bases are TGTGCCAGCAGGGGGAACCCGGGACAGAACACAGATACGCAGTATTTT. Translation: CASRGNPGQNTDTQYF.

The chain couples TRBV24-1 to TRBJ2-1, with 10 bases matching TRBD2. The CDR3 sequence is 16 residues long. Trimming cost V 5 bases and J 6 bases; bases outside gene matches: 9. Germline-derived CDR1 and CDR2 are KGHDR and SFDVKD. This chain's CDR3 is CATSGLIAGGPNEQFF. The CDR3 coding sequence is TGTGCCACCAGTGGTCTCATAGCGGGGGGTCCCAATGAGCAGTTCTTC.

This clonotype came up a few times. The V gene is TRBV18, the J gene TRBJ1-2; D is unclear. The CDR3 contains 13 residues. V shed 2 bases and J shed 4 bases, with 8 bases lying between them. CDR1 KGHSH and CDR2 LQKENI come from the germline V gene. The CDR3 coding sequence is TGTGCCAGCTCACCAGACGTCTCCTATGGCTACACCTTC. It translates to CASSPDVSYGYTF. Drawing the rest from reference TRBV18 and TRBJ1-2, the complete variable domain is NAGVMQNPRHLVRRRGQEARLRCSPMKGHSHVYWYRQLPEEGLKFMVYLQKENIIDESGMPKERFSAEFPKEGPSILRIQQVVRGDSAAYFCASSPDVSYGYTFGSGTRLTVV.

Only a few counts were recorded for this clonotype. This chain's CDR3 is CASSSNTGVPEQFF. DNA of the CDR3: TGTGCCAGCAGCTCGAACACAGGGGTTCCTGAGCAGTTCTTC. The rearrangement joins TRBV7-8 to TRBJ2-1; TRBD1 agrees at 7 bases. The CDR3 has 14 residues. J was trimmed by 9 bases and V by 4 bases; bases with no gene match: 9. CDR1 and CDR2 from the germline V gene are SGHVS and FQNEAQ.

The V and J genes are TRBV5-6 and TRBJ2-1; 9 bases map to TRBD2. The CDR3 is 16 residues long. The ends lost 2 bases at V and 7 bases at J; junction bases unmatched: 10. Germline V CDR1 and CDR2: SGHDT, YYEEEE. The CDR3: CASSFGLAGTLNEQFF. CDR3 DNA: TGTGCCAGCAGCTTTGGGCTAGCGGGGACTTTAAATGAGCAGTTCTTC.

Remarks on this clonotype: Germline is not matched at one junction end, which may reflect a read error. The J gene is TRBJ1-1, the V gene TRBV10-3; D is perhaps TRBD1 (5 bases). CDR1 and CDR2 from the germline V gene are ENHRY and SYGVKD. The length of the CDR3 is 15 residues. The CDR3 region has the DNA TGTGCCATCGGGGCGGCCGACACAATCAACACTGAGGCTTTCTTT. Its translation is CAIGAADTINTEAFF.

This rearrangement joins TRBV29-1 to TRBJ2-5; 10 bases agree with TRBD1. This CDR3 spans 15 amino acids. Unmatched junction bases numbered 6, after V lost 3 bases and J lost 2 bases. Germline V gives CDR1 SQVTM, CDR2 ANQGSEA. The CDR3 is CSVDRRDRGQETQYF. The CDR3, as DNA: TGCAGCGTTGATCGGCGGGACAGGGGACAAGAGACCCAGTACTTC.

The genes are TRBV20-1 and TRBJ2-1, with D unresolved. The CDR3 length is 13 residues. Trimming pared 0 bases from V and 1 base from J, leaving 4 bases between. In germline, CDR1 is DFQATT, CDR2 SNEGSKA (reference sequence). CDR3 sequence reads: CSAREKSYNEQFF. The DNA of the CDR3 is TGCAGTGCTAGAGAGAAGTCCTACAATGAGCAGTTCTTC.

A word on this clonotype: A junction end diverges from the germline sequence, so it may reflect a read error. The V gene is TRBV4-3, the J gene TRBJ1-2; 9 bases agree with TRBD1. The CDR3 totals 14 residues. Germline-derived CDR1 and CDR2 are LGHNA and YSLEER. CDR3 coding DNA: TGCGTCAGCAGCCCGGGGACAGGGAACTATGGCTACACCTTC. The encoded protein is CVSSPGTGNYGYTF.

Remarks on this clonotype: The junction departs from germline at one end; a sequencing error may be responsible. The CDR3 region has the DNA TGTACCAGCAGAAGACAGGGACACAATGAGCAGTTCTTC. Amino acid sequence: CTSRRQGHNEQFF. The chain combines TRBV6-2 or TRBV6-3 with TRBJ2-1; 7 nucleotides match TRBD1. The CDR3 length is 13 residues. The germline V gene has CDR1 MNHEY and CDR2 SVGEGT.

The genes are TRBV28 and TRBJ1-2; D unclear. The V gene lost 7 bases and the J gene lost 8 bases, with 8 bases spanning the gap. CDR1 MDHEN and CDR2 SYDVKM come from the germline V gene. The CDR3 covers 10 residues. As DNA, the CDR3 is TGTGCCAGCACCGAGAAAGGCTACACCTTC. Translating gives CASTEKGYTF.

The chain is built from TRBV12-3 or TRBV12-4 and TRBJ1-2; 9 positions agree with TRBD1. With V trimmed by 5 bases and J by 6 bases, 7 bases remained unmatched. CDR3 length: 14 amino acids. CDR3 in amino acids: CASSLVRQGDGYTF. The CDR3 bases are TGTGCCAGCAGTCTCGTCCGACAGGGGGATGGCTACACCTTC.

For the CDR3, the DNA is TGTGCCAGCATGACCCAGGGGGACACTGAAGCTTTCTTT. This encodes CASMTQGDTEAFF. The chain employs TRBV6-1 and TRBJ1-1; 7 bases align to TRBD1. Germline CDR1 and CDR2: MNHNS and SASEGT. The J segment lost 3 bases and the V segment lost 7 bases, leaving 5 bases of the junction unmatched. The CDR3 consists of 13 residues.

This clonotype was counted a few times. This chain uses TRBV20-1 with TRBJ1-2; no firm D call. Germline V lookup: CDR1 DFQATT, CDR2 SNEGSKA (reference sequence). The V end lost 6 bases, the J end lost 8 bases, and 13 bases lay between the germline ends. The CDR3 covers 11 residues. CDR3 sequence (DNA): TGCAGTGCCGGGAGTCGGCGGGGCTACACCTTC. Its translation is CSAGSRRGYTF.

This clonotype was seen a few times. The genes are TRBV20-1 and TRBJ2-1; tentatively, D is TRBD2 (5 bases). Germline CDR1 and CDR2: DFQATT and SNEGSKA (reference sequence). The CDR3 has 14 residues. Trimming stripped 3 bases from V and 7 bases from J, with 16 bases between. The CDR3 sequence: CSARVLAFSNEQFF. The CDR3 nucleotides read TGCAGTGCTAGGGTCCTAGCATTTAGTAATGAGCAGTTCTTC.

This clonotype was counted between two and nine times. This CDR3 is CASSLTMGRGQYGYTF. CDR3 DNA: TGTGCCAGCAGCTTAACAATGGGCAGGGGACAGTATGGCTACACCTTC. V is TRBV7-9 and J is TRBJ1-2; TRBD1 matches 7 bases. The CDR3 is 16 residues long. V shed 2 bases, J shed 5 bases, and the junction held 11 bases outside the gene matches. Germline V lookup: CDR1 SEHNR, CDR2 FQNEAQ (reference sequence).

The chain is built from TRBV27 and TRBJ2-1, with 9 bases that match TRBD1. The CDR3 extends over 15 amino acids. After removal of 2 bases from V and 9 bases from J, the junction contained 8 bases not matched to a gene. The germline CDR1 and CDR2 sequences are MNHEY and SMNVEV (reference sequence). The CDR3 sequence is CASSLRQGVGSEQFF. CDR3 coding DNA: TGTGCCAGCAGTTTAAGACAGGGGGTAGGTAGTGAGCAGTTCTTC.

This clonotype appeared a few times. The chain has TRBV4-3 and TRBJ2-7; tentative D call: TRBD2 (5 bases). Germline V gives CDR1 LGHNA, CDR2 YSLEER. V was cut by 2 bases and J by 2 bases, with 13 bases left in between. CDR3 length: 15 residues. In DNA, the CDR3 is TGCGCCAGCAGCCAACGGGTCGGGATTGCCTACGAGCAGTACTTC. Translating gives CASSQRVGIAYEQYF.

Here the CDR3 reads CASSQEGEYNEQFF. Written as DNA, the CDR3 is TGCGCCAGCAGCCAAGAGGGGGAGTACAATGAGCAGTTCTTC. The V gene is TRBV4-1, the J gene TRBJ2-1, with D possibly called TRBD1 or TRBD2 (5 bases each). The CDR3 sequence is 14 residues long. CDR1 MGHRA and CDR2 YSYEKL come from the germline V gene. Trimming shortened V by 0 bases and J by 4 bases, and 7 bases separated the two germline ends.

Comments on this clonotype: The junction departs from the called germline gene at one end, perhaps through a read error. The V call is TRBV4-2, the J call TRBJ2-5; tentatively, D is TRBD2 (5 bases). This CDR3 comprises 18 residues. Germline lookup yields CDR1 LGHNA and CDR2 YNFKEQ. The CDR3 here is CASSQDSEAAMIQETQYF. The CDR3 nucleotides are TGTGCCAGCAGCCAAGACTCGGAAGCGGCCATGATCCAAGAGACCCAGTACTTT.

This clonotype was counted a few times. The chain employs TRBV7-9 and TRBJ1-4, with TRBD1 identical over 8 bases. This CDR3 has 14 residues. CDR1 and CDR2 (germline): SEHNR, FQNEAQ (reference sequence). The trim removed 5 bases at V and 7 bases at J, leaving 6 bases unmatched. The CDR3: CASSGGTGVEKLFF. The CDR3 DNA is TGTGCCAGCAGCGGGGGGACAGGAGTTGAAAAACTGTTTTTT.

This chain joins TRBV7-9 and TRBJ2-5; no definite D call. The J call could be wrong; TRBJ2-7 is a better fit for the DNA end. CDR3 length: 15 amino acids. Per the germline V gene, CDR1 is SEHNR and CDR2 is FQNEAQ (reference sequence). The CDR3 protein is CASSSWTDAQTEQYF. DNA for the CDR3: TGTGCCAGCAGCTCTTGGACGGATGCACAGACCGAGCAGTACTTC.